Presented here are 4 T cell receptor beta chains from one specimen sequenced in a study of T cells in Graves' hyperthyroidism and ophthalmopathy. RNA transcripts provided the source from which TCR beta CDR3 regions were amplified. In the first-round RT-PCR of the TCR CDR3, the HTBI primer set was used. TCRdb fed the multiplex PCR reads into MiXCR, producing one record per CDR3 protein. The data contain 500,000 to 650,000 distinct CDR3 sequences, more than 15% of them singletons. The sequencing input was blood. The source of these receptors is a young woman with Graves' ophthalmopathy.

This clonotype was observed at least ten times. The DNA of the CDR3 is TGTGCCTGGAGTCGAGACCTTTACAATGAGCAGTTCTTC. The encoded protein is CAWSRDLYNEQFF. The chain recombines TRBV30 with TRBJ2-1; no reliable D call. Germline-derived CDR1 and CDR2 are GTSNPN and SVGIG (reference sequence). V was clipped by 2 bases and J by 4 bases, with 9 bases between them. This CDR3 is 13 amino acids long. Combining the CDR3 with reference TRBV30 and TRBJ2-1 gives the whole variable domain SQTIHQWPATLVQPVGSPLSLECTVEGTSNPNLYWYRQAAGRGLQLLFYSVGIGQISSEVPQNLSASRPQDRQFILSSKKLLLSDSGFYLCAWSRDLYNEQFFGPGTRLTVL.

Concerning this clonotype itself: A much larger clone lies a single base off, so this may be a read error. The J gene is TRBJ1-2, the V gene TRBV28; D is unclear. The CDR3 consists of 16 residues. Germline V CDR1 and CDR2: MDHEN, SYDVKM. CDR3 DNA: TGTGCCAGCAGCCCCACCGGCCGGGAAAAGAACTATGGCTACGCCTTC. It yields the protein CASSPTGREKNYGYAF.

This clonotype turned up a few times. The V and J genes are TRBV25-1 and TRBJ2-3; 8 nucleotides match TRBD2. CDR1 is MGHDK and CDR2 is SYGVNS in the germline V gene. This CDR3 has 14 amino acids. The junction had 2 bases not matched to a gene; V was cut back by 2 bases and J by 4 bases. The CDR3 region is CASSEVGLADTQYF. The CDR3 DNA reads TGTGCCAGCAGTGAAGTGGGACTAGCAGATACGCAGTATTTT.

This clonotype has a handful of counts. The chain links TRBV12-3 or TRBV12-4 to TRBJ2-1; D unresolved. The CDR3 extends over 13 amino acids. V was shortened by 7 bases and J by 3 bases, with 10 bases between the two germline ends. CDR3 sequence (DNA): TGTGCCAGCACGGCACAAAACTACAATGAGCAGTTCTTC. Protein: CASTAQNYNEQFF.